The rows below give T cell receptor beta chains drawn from one sample of a study of OX40 agonist ivuxolimab in advanced cancers. Some clones are missing from TCRdb's copy, which holds only in-frame ones; the method was immunoSEQ multiplex PCR. The table records 100,000 to 120,000 clones, approximately 89% of them present only once. Sequenced here: CD4+ or CD8+ T cells sorted from blood, sampled in a trial of the OX40 agonist ivuxolimab. These receptors all stem from an adult with an advanced solid tumor such as melanoma, head and neck, liver or kidney cancer. Each CDR3 is given without its conserved first and last residue.

cdr3_aa | v_call
ASSAFGVGEQF | TRBV2
SVETSTGVTDTQY | TRBV29-1
ASSALGGGEQY | TRBV6-5
ASSSTASGRASDTQY | TRBV5-6
ATRGTGGSEQY | TRBV6-1
ASKANDEQF | TRBV4-1
ASSPGQEDEKLF | TRBV11-3
ASSDSPRREQY | TRBV6-5
ASSVVKGDTDTQY | TRBV9
ASTRSPDEQF | TRBV28
ASSQEPGPYEQY | TRBV4-3
ASRRILSRFQETQY | TRBV11-2
ASSVGARGSYRGQEGYT | TRBV9
SPVGGLLGETQY | TRBV29-1
ASSLQGTMNTEAF | TRBV5-1
ASSLSLDEQY | TRBV7-2
ASSSQWEISYNEQF | TRBV5-4
ASSPVGAGTQY | TRBV11-3
ASSLAPLTGGNYGYT | TRBV7-2
ASSHQLGENIQY | TRBV14
ASSQVGAGGDAAEAF | TRBV4-3
ASSIGAGANTEAF | TRBV19
AWRDRGNTEAF | TRBV30
ASSQVAGVSVNEKLF | TRBV4-1
ASSHYGYT | TRBV6-6
AWSATGPSAEAF | TRBV30
ASSLASGSYSYNEQF | TRBV28
ASSPDRTNEKLF | TRBV18
ASSFGGFADTQY | TRBV5-1
ASSSPSGRSYEQY | TRBV5-4
ASSLGGPTNEQF | TRBV28
AISPGGHEKLF | TRBV19
ASSRTGAAYEQY | TRBV6-6
ASIRGAGVFYEQY | TRBV28
ASSKDTTYEQY | TRBV11-2
ASSPGGRTGLSGANVLT | TRBV19
ASSDAGTYNSPLH | TRBV25-1
ASSYGQRFTEAF | TRBV6-5
ASSKGEGQGNEKLF | TRBV21-1
ASSPGPGWADTQY | TRBV5-5
ASSQDRQQGAGSYNSPLH | TRBV4-2
ASSLNLGSYEQY | TRBV7-9
ASSSRQAPTDTQY | TRBV7-9
ASSFRDSVGYEQY | TRBV7-8
ASSLGRGNNQPQH | TRBV7-2
ASSPRSGVTYNEQF | TRBV5-4